The clone carrying this T cell receptor beta chain was picked up a small number of times. Its antigen is currently unknown. The data were taken from a study of T-cell memory formation after mild COVID-19. Germline V CDR1 and CDR2: SQVTM, ANQGSEA. V lost 3 bases and J lost 3, with 13 bases in between. This CDR3 contains 14 residues. TCRdb reanalysed the 5' RACE reads using MiXCR and keeps one entry per CDR3 protein. The sample lists fewer than 350,000 distinct CDR3 sequences, roughly 18% occurring once. Whole-study findings and limits: Clones contracting day 15 to 85 were balanced CD4/CD8; later expanders leaned CD4+. Memory from before infection featured some responding clones, which suggests cross-reactive memory joined.

Sequencing was carried out using PBMCs or a T cell subset sorted from them (not recorded which). The origin of this receptor is a man between 18 and 29 years old who had mild COVID-19 (a few samples of this study predate the infection). Cell type and time point are not known. This chain uses TRBV29-1 with TRBJ2-3; weak D call: TRBD2 (5 bases). The CDR3 is CSVDGVLGTDTQYF. The DNA of the CDR3 is TGCAGCGTTGACGGGGTCTTAGGTACAGATACGCAGTATTTT.